Following are 18 T cell receptor beta chains from one sample sequenced in a study of CXCR3-negative and CXCR3-positive naive CD8 T cells. Broader study findings: Higher TRB CDR3 hydrophobicity marked CXCR3-positive naive cells relative to CXCR3-negative naive cells.

No cognate antigen is known for these TCRs. The libraries of TRB cDNA were constructed through 5' RACE using UMI labels. From its re-call of the 5' RACE reads, TCRdb lists each CDR3 protein once, without DNA. This sample's table reports around 120,000 distinct CDR3 sequences. Sample: naive CXCR3+ CD8+ T cells from blood. As to subset: CD45RO-CCR7+CD27+CD95- naive CD8+ T cells expressing CXCR3 (TNR3+). The receptors stem from a human donor in good health. Some clones in this sample may be carry-over from other donors' samples.

V is TRBV4-1 and J is TRBJ1-1; TCRdb designates TRBD1, a call that cannot be tested without DNA. The CDR3 runs 16 residues. Germline loops: CDR1 MGHRA, CDR2 YSYEKL. The CDR3 here is CASSQVPPGSVTEAFF.

This sequence joins TRBV9 and TRBJ1-1. This CDR3 contains 13 residues. Germline V gives CDR1 SGDLS, CDR2 YYNGEE. The CDR3: CASSVGGAGEAFF.

The rearrangement uses TRBV5-6 and TRBJ2-1; TCRdb's D call, TRBD2, is unchecked because there is no DNA. In germline, CDR1 is SGHDT, CDR2 YYEEEE. The CDR3 covers 12 residues. The CDR3 sequence: CASSLAQAGVGF. The variable domain in full, with the rest retrieved from reference TRBV5-6 and TRBJ2-1, is DAGVTQSPTHLIKTRGQQVTLRCSPKSGHDTVSWYQQALGQGPQFIFQYYEEEERQRGNFPDRFSGHQFPNYSSELNVNALLLGDSALYLCASSLAQAGVGFGPGTRLTVL.

The CDR3 sequence: CASSLAGTSGLAYNEQFF. This chain links TRBV5-1 with TRBJ2-1; TCRdb selects TRBD2, and the lack of DNA leaves this call unchecked. CDR1 is SGHRS and CDR2 is YFSETQ in the germline V gene. CDR3 size: 18 residues. Supplemented by reference TRBV5-1 and TRBJ2-1, the full variable domain reads KAGVTQTPRYLIKTRGQQVTLSCSPISGHRSVSWYQQTPGQGLQFLFEYFSETQRNKGNFPGRFSGRQFSNSRSEMNVSTLELGDSALYLCASSLAGTSGLAYNEQFFGPGTRLTVL.

The chain combines TRBV28 with TRBJ1-5; the D call of TRBD1 rests on TCRdb alone, since no DNA is present to check it. Germline CDR1 is MDHEN and CDR2 is SYDVKM. The CDR3 runs 16 residues. CDR3 sequence reads: CASSLGTGLLDQPQHF.

This chain links TRBV4-3 with TRBJ1-1. This CDR3 region has 16 residues. Per germline, CDR1 LGHNA and CDR2 YSLEER. The CDR3 protein is CASSQEKEGSWGEAFF.

V gene TRBV6-6 combines with J gene TRBJ2-3. Germline CDR1 reads MNHNY; CDR2 reads SVGAGI (reference sequence). The CDR3 length is 12 residues. The CDR3 is CASSQGYLGQYF.

The V call is TRBV4-3, the J call TRBJ1-1; TCRdb selects TRBD1, and the lack of DNA leaves this call unchecked. The CDR3 length is 14 residues. Germline CDR1 is LGHNA and CDR2 is YSLEER. CDR3 amino acids: CASSQEDRRTEAFF.

The chain recombines TRBV5-1 with TRBJ2-1. Germline lookup yields CDR1 SGHRS and CDR2 YFSETQ. The CDR3 length is 16 residues. Here the CDR3 reads CASSLGPQSSYNEQFF.

The chain joins TRBV7-3 to TRBJ2-1. This CDR3 contains 14 residues. Germline V gene sequence: CDR1 SGHTA, CDR2 FQGTGA. The CDR3 reads CASSLDVLYNEQFF.

V usage is TRBV7-7 and J usage is TRBJ2-1; TCRdb outputs TRBD2, but without DNA this stays unchecked. CDR1 is SSHAT, CDR2 FNYEAQ, per germline (reference sequence). CDR3 length equals 16 residues. CDR3 protein: CASSKLPGLAGVDQFF.

The V call is TRBV10-1, the J call TRBJ1-1. Germline V gene sequence: CDR1 WNHNN, CDR2 SYGVQD (reference sequence). The length of the CDR3 is 13 residues. The CDR3 sequence is CASSYDMNTEAFF.

The chain recombines TRBV29-1 with TRBJ2-2. This CDR3 spans 14 amino acids. Germline V gene sequence: CDR1 SQVTM, CDR2 ANQGSEA. The CDR3 sequence: CSVSDGKNTGELFF.

The V and J genes are TRBV5-1 and TRBJ2-5. The germline gives CDR1 SGHRS, CDR2 YFSETQ. The CDR3 consists of 13 residues. Here the CDR3 reads CASSFNSEETQYF. The full variable domain, completed using reference TRBV5-1 and TRBJ2-5, is KAGVTQTPRYLIKTRGQQVTLSCSPISGHRSVSWYQQTPGQGLQFLFEYFSETQRNKGNFPGRFSGRQFSNSRSEMNVSTLELGDSALYLCASSFNSEETQYFGPGTRLLVL.

V gene TRBV7-6 combines with J gene TRBJ2-1; TCRdb's assignment of TRBD2 cannot be checked, as there is no DNA. Germline V lookup: CDR1 SGHVS, CDR2 FNYEAQ. CDR3 length equals 19 residues. CDR3 in amino acids: CASSPLILSGPGIATEQFF.

This chain connects TRBV15 to TRBJ2-7; TCRdb gives TRBD1 as the D gene, but with no DNA this cannot be confirmed. Germline CDR1 is LNHNV and CDR2 is YYDKDF (reference sequence). CDR3 length: 13 residues. The CDR3 loop is CATSAPGGTGQYF.

The chain carries TRBV29-1 and TRBJ2-3. Germline values: CDR1 SQVTM, CDR2 ANQGSEA. This CDR3 has 12 residues. This chain's CDR3 is CSVEGPTDMQYF.

The rearrangement joins TRBV11-2 to TRBJ2-1; TCRdb outputs TRBD1, but without DNA this stays unchecked. There are 13 residues in the CDR3. Per the germline V gene, CDR1 is SGHAT and CDR2 is FQNNGV. This CDR3 reads CASSSTRGSEQFF. Drawing the rest from reference TRBV11-2 and TRBJ2-1, the complete variable domain is EAGVAQSPRYKIIEKRQSVAFWCNPISGHATLYWYQQILGQGPKLLIQFQNNGVVDDSQLPKDRFSAERLKGVDSTLKIQPAKLEDSAVYLCASSSTRGSEQFFGPGTRLTVL.